Following are 5 T cell receptor beta chains from one sample sequenced in a study of cytomegalovirus exposure and HLA in healthy donors. The PCR was carried out with 60 Vbeta primers and 13 Jbeta primers. Measured with immunoSEQ multiplex PCR; TCRdb has only the in-frame clones, and not every one. The sample includes 150,000 to 200,000 clones, less than 80% seen only once; the top ten take roughly 1.5%. Sequences were obtained from PBMCs. The receptors derive from a man between 18 and 29 years old in good health and CMV-seronegative.

The gene calls are TRBV6-6 and TRBJ2-1; 9 bases fit TRBD1. V lost 8 bases to trimming and J lost 15 bases; unmatched junction nucleotides: 17. The V gene's germline CDR1 is MNHNY and CDR2 SVGAGI (reference sequence). This CDR3 is 14 amino acids long. The CDR3 DNA reads TGTGCCAGCCTGGGACAGGGAGGAAACCAGTTCCCGTTCTTC. Translation: CASLGQGGNQFPFF.

J is TRBJ1-2 and V is TRBV5-4; a weak D match, TRBD1 (5 bases). Deletions cut 1 base from V and 13 bases from J, with 20 bases between. The germline V gene encodes CDR1 SGHNT and CDR2 YYREEE (reference sequence). The CDR3 length is 14 residues. CDR3 sequence (DNA): TGTGCCAGCAGCTTGATGGGGGGTAAGCCCATGTTCACCTTC. Protein product: CASSLMGGKPMFTF. The full variable domain, completed using reference TRBV5-4 and TRBJ1-2, is ETGVTQSPTHLIKTRGQQVTLRCSSQSGHNTVSWYQQALGQGPQFIFQYYREEENGRGNFPPRFSGLQFPNYSSELNVNALELDDSALYLCASSLMGGKPMFTFGSGTRLTVV.

This clone was seen only once. The gene calls are TRBV29-1 and TRBJ1-2; D is possibly TRBD1 (5 bases). CDR3 length: 13 residues. Trimming cost V 0 bases and J 3 bases, with 8 bases left between them. Germline CDR1 reads SQVTM; CDR2 reads ANQGSEA. CDR3 DNA sequence: TGCAGCGTTGAAGAGCAAGGGGACTATGGCTACACCTTC. Translated: CSVEEQGDYGYTF.

This clone was observed a few times. The chain combines TRBV28 with TRBJ2-7; no definite D call. The CDR3 is 11 residues long. V gave up 7 bases and J gave up 4 bases, with 8 bases separating them. From germline, CDR1 is MDHEN and CDR2 SYDVKM. The CDR3 protein is CASMNGYEQYF. The CDR3 DNA sequence: TGTGCCAGCATGAACGGGTACGAGCAGTACTTC.

This clone has only one observation. The rearrangement links TRBV10-3 to TRBJ2-3; the D gene is possibly TRBD2 (6 bases). V was clipped by 0 bases and J by 6 bases, with 19 bases between them. This CDR3 contains 17 residues. Germline lookup yields CDR1 ENHRY and CDR2 SYGVKD. CDR3 nucleotide sequence: TGTGCCATCAGTGAGTCGAGAACTAGCCCCTCCGTGGATACGCAGTATTTT. Protein product: CAISESRTSPSVDTQYF.